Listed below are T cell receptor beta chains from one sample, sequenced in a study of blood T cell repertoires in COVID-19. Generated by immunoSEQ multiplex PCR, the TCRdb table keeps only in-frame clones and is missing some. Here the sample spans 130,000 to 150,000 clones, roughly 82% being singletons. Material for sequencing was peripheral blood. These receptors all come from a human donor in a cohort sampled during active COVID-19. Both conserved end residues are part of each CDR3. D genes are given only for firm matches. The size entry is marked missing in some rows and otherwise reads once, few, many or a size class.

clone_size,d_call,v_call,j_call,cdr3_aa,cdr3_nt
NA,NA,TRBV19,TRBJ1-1,CASSIEDRNTEAFF,TGTGCCAGTAGTATAGAGGACAGGAACACTGAAGCTTTCTTT
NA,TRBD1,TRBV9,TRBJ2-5,CASSNRGRGQETQYF,TGTGCCAGCAGCAACAGGGGTAGGGGCCAAGAGACCCAGTACTTC
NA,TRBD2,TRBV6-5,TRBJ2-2,CASRSTSGTGELFF,TGTGCCAGCAGGTCGACTAGCGGGACCGGGGAGCTGTTTTTT
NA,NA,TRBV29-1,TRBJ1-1,CSVGQSEAFF,TGCAGCGTCGGACAGAGCGAAGCTTTCTTT
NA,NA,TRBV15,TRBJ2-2,CATSRALTGWDTGELFF,TGTGCCACCAGCAGAGCCTTGACAGGATGGGACACCGGGGAGCTGTTTTTT
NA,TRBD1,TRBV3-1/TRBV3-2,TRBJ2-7,CASSLTGGEQYF,TGTGCCAGCAGCCTAACAGGGGGCGAGCAGTACTTC
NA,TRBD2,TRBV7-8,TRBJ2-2,CASRWTSGTNTGELFF,TGTGCCAGCAGGTGGACTAGCGGAACGAACACCGGGGAGCTGTTTTTT
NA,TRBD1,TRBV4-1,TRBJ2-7,CASSHPDRGEYYEQYF,TGCGCCAGCAGCCACCCAGACAGGGGGGAATACTACGAGCAGTACTTC
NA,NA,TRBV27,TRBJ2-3,CASSYRSGVEDTQYF,TGTGCCAGCAGTTACCGCTCTGGAGTTGAAGATACGCAGTATTTT
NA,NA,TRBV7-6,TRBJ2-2,CASSKGGQSNTGELFF,TGTGCCAGCAGCAAGGGGGGGCAGTCGAACACCGGGGAGCTGTTTTTT
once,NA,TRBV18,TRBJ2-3,CASSPKRTISTDTQYF,TGTGCCAGCTCACCAAAGCGGACCATTAGCACAGATACGCAGTATTTT
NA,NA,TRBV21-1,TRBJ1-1,CASPLGGTEAFF,TGTGCCAGCCCCCTAGGTGGGACTGAAGCTTTCTTT
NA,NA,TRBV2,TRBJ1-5,CASRDSPLQPQHF,TGTGCCAGCAGGGACAGTCCCCTTCAGCCCCAGCATTTT
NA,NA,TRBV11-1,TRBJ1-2,CASSSELDYGYTF,TGTGCCAGCAGCTCTGAGTTGGACTATGGCTACACCTTC
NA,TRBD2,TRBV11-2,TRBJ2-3,CASSQSGREIDTQYF,TGTGCCAGCAGCCAAAGCGGGAGAGAAATAGATACGCAGTATTTT
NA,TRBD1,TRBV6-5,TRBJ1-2,CASSPTGNYGYTF,TGTGCCAGCAGTCCGACAGGGAACTATGGCTACACCTTC
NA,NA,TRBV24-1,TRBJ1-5,CATSQGGQPQHF,TGTGCCACCAGTCAGGGAGGACAGCCCCAGCATTTT
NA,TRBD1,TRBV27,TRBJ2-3,CASRRGPSSTDTQYF,TGTGCCAGCAGGAGGGGGCCTTCTAGCACAGATACGCAGTATTTT
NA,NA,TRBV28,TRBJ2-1,CASSLGGQLYNEQFF,TGTGCCAGCAGTTTAGGAGGGCAGCTCTACAATGAGCAGTTCTTC
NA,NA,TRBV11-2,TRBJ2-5,CASSLGLHSQETQYF,TGTGCCAGCAGCTTAGGACTACATAGCCAAGAGACCCAGTACTTC
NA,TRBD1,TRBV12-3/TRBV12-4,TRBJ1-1,CASSRGQGKAFF,TGTGCCAGCAGTCGCGGACAGGGTAAAGCTTTCTTT
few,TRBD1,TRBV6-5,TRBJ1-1,CASSSGTGVAFF,TGTGCCAGCAGTTCCGGGACAGGGGTGGCTTTCTTT
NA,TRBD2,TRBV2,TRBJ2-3,CASRSPVGSGDTDTQYF,TGTGCCAGCAGATCCCCGGTTGGTAGCGGGGACACAGATACGCAGTATTTT
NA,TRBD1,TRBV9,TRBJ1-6,CASSVGQGGDNSPLHF,TGTGCCAGCAGCGTAGGACAGGGGGGAGATAATTCACCCCTCCACTTT
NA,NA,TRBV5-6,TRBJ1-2,CASGGEFLTNYGYTF,TGTGCCAGCGGAGGGGAGTTCTTGACCAACTATGGCTACACCTTC
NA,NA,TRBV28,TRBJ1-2,CASSPTEDGYTF,TGTGCCAGCAGTCCCACGGAGGATGGCTACACCTTC
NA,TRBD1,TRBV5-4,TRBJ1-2,CASSPDGDRLNYGYTF,TGTGCCAGCAGCCCAGACGGGGACAGGCTCAACTATGGCTACACCTTC
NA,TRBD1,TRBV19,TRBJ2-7,CASSIIRTGSGEQYF,TGTGCCAGTAGTATAATCCGGACAGGGTCGGGTGAGCAGTACTTC
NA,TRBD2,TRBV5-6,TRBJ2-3,CASSLRLAIGDTQYF,TGTGCCAGCAGCTTGAGACTAGCGATCGGAGATACGCAGTATTTT
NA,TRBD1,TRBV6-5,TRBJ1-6,CASRQDRVNSPLHF,TGTGCCAGCAGGCAAGACAGGGTAAATTCACCCCTCCACTTT
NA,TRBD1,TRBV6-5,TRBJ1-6,CASSYRDRVISPLHF,TGTGCCAGCAGTTATAGGGACAGGGTAATATCACCCCTCCACTTT
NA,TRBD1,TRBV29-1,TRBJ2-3,CSVRQGSTDTQYF,TGCAGCGTTCGACAGGGTAGCACAGATACGCAGTATTTT
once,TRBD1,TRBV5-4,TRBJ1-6,CASSLGQGAGSYNSPLHF,TGTGCCAGCAGCTTGGGACAGGGGGCAGGATCCTATAATTCACCCCTCCACTTT
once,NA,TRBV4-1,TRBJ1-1,CASSLINAGTEAFF,TGCGCCAGCAGCCTTATTAATGCGGGAACTGAAGCTTTCTTT
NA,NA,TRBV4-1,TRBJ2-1,CASSQEAFREQFF,TGCGCCAGCAGCCAAGAGGCCTTCAGGGAGCAGTTCTTC
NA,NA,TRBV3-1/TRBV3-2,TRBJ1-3,CASSLTGKRNTIYF,TGTGCCAGCTCTCTCACAGGGAAAAGAAACACCATATATTTT
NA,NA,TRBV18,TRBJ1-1,CASSLQGNTEAFF,TGTGCCAGCTCGCTACAGGGGAACACTGAAGCTTTCTTT
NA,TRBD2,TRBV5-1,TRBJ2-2,CASSLGTSGRTPANTGELFF,TGCGCCAGCAGCTTGGGAACTAGCGGGAGGACGCCTGCGAACACCGGGGAGCTGTTTTTT
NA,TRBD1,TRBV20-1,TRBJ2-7,CSASEGDRGYEQYF,TGCAGTGCTAGTGAGGGCGACAGGGGCTACGAGCAGTACTTC
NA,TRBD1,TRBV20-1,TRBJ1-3,CSASTGGYGSGNTIYF,TGCAGTGCTAGTACAGGGGGTTACGGCTCTGGAAACACCATATATTTT
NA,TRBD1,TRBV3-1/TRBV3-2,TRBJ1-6,CASSQDFGTGVSPLHF,TGTGCCAGCAGCCAAGATTTCGGGACAGGGGTTTCACCCCTCCACTTT
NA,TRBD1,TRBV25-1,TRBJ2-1,CASRESGQGGNEQFF,TGTGCCAGCAGGGAGTCGGGACAGGGGGGAAATGAGCAGTTCTTC
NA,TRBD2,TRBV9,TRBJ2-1,CASSVLAGVWNEQFF,TGTGCCAGCAGCGTTCTAGCGGGGGTCTGGAATGAGCAGTTCTTC
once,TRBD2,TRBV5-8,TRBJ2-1,CASRASGVSYNEQFF,TGTGCCAGCCGGGCTAGCGGGGTTTCCTACAATGAGCAGTTCTTC
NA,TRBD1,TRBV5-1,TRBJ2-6,CASSTDRVSGANVLTF,TGCGCCAGCAGCACGGACAGGGTCTCTGGGGCCAACGTCCTGACTTTC
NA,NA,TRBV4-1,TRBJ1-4,CASSQIRGYNEKLFF,TGCGCCAGCAGCCAGATAAGGGGCTATAATGAAAAACTGTTTTTT
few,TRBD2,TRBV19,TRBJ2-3,CASSLLAGGTDTQYF,TGTGCCAGTAGTCTCCTAGCGGGGGGCACAGATACGCAGTATTTT